The T cell receptor (beta chain) under discussion was sequenced for a study of blood T cell repertoires in COVID-19. Study-wide context: Sources were T cells, B-cell-depleted T cells, or PBMCs; the material itself was cDNA or gDNA.

Adults between roughly 18 and 89 years of age took part from 20 to 25 US areas. Participants had their cohort set by participant-reported clinical history. Generated by immunoSEQ multiplex PCR, the TCRdb table keeps only in-frame clones and is missing some. This sample has about 430,000 clones, with nearly 90% found just once. The material sequenced was PBMCs or T cells enriched from blood (not recorded which). This TCR came from a woman aged 18-29 years who had been exposed to COVID-19.

The CDR3 nucleotides are TGTGCCAGCAGTCCCCACAGGGGGAATTCACCCCTCCACTTT. Its protein product is CASSPHRGNSPLHF. The chain is built from TRBV27 and TRBJ1-6, with 8 bases that match TRBD1. Germline V gene lookup returns CDR1 MNHEY and CDR2 SMNVEV (reference sequence). The CDR3 length is 14 residues. The V gene end was trimmed by 5 bases and the J gene end by 7 bases; junction bases not matched to a gene: 4.